This T cell receptor beta chain was recorded in a study of OX40 agonist ivuxolimab in advanced cancers. Study at large: Patient treatment consisted of intravenous ivuxolimab administration every 2 weeks at 0.01 to 10 mg/kg. Melanoma, hepatocellular carcinoma, head and neck or renal cell cancer occurred in dose-escalation patients. Study-level results: Clonal expansion was among the lowest in partial responders at 0.1-3.0 mg/kg, especially CD8+.

Individuals having autoimmune disease history or systemic immunosuppression were not enrolled. Sequenced by immunoSEQ multiplex PCR; TCRdb stores in-frame clones only, minus some. The table includes under 65,000 clones, 80% to 95% detected once. From germline, CDR1 is KGHSH and CDR2 LQKENI. The germline V and J ends were trimmed by 2 bases and 5 bases, with 16 bases remaining between them. This CDR3 is 15 amino acids long. With respect to this clone: Its target is not known.

Specimen: CD4+ or CD8+ T cells sorted from blood, collected in a trial of the OX40 agonist ivuxolimab. The rearrangement joins TRBV18 to TRBJ2-7, with D hard to call. The receptor was derived from an adult with an advanced solid tumor such as melanoma, head and neck, liver or kidney cancer. CDR3 amino acids: CASSPDSVTSHEQYF. The CDR3 DNA follows: TGTGCCAGCTCACCAGATAGTGTGACATCGCACGAGCAGTACTTC.